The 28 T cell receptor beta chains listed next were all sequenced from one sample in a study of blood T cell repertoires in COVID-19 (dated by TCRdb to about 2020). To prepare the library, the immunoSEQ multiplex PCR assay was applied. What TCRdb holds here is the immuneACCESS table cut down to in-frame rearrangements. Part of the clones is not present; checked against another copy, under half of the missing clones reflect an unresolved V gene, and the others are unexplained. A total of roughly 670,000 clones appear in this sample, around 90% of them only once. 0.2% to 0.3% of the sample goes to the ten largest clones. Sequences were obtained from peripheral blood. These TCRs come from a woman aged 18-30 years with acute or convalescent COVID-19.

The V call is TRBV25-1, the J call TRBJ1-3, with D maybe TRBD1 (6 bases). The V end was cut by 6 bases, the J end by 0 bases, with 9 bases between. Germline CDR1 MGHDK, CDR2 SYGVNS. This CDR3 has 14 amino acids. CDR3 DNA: TGTGCCAGCAGGAGGACAGACTCTGGAAACACCATATATTTT. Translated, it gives CASRRTDSGNTIYF.

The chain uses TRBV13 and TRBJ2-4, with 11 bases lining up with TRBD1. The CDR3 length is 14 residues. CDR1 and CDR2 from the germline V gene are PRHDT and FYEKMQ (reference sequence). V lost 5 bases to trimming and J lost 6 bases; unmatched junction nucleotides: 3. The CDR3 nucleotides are TGTGCCAGCAGCCGGACAGGGGGCTTAAACATTCAGTACTTC. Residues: CASSRTGGLNIQYF.

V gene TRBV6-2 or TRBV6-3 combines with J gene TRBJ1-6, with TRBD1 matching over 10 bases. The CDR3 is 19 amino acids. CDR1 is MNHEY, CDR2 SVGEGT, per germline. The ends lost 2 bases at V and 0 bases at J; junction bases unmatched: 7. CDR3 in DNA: TGTGCCAGCAGTTACGCTCGACAGGGGGCCAGCTCCTATAATTCACCCCTCCACTTT. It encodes CASSYARQGASSYNSPLHF.

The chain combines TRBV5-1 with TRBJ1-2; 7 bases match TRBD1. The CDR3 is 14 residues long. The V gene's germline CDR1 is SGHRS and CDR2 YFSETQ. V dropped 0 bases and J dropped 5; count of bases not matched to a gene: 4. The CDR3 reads CASSLGDSPYGYTF. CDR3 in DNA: TGCGCCAGCAGCTTGGGGGACAGCCCTTATGGCTACACCTTC.

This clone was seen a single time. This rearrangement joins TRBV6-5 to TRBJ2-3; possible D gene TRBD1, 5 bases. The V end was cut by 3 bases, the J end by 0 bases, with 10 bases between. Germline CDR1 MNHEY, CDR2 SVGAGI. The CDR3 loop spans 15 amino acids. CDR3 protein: CASSYDSYSTDTQYF. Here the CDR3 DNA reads TGTGCCAGCAGTTATGACAGTTATAGCACAGATACGCAGTATTTT.

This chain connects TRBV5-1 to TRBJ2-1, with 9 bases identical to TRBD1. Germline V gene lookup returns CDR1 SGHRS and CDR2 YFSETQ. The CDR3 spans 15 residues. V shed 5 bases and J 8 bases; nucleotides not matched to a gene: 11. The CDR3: CASRVDRGHKDEQFF. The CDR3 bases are TGCGCCAGCAGGGTGGACAGGGGACATAAAGATGAGCAGTTCTTC.

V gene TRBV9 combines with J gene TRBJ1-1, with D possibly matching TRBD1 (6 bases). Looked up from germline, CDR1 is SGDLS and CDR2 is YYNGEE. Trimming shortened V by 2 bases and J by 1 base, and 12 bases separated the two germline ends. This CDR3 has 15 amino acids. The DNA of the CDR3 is TGTGCCAGCAGCGTCTCGGGACATCAGAACACTGAAGCTTTCTTT. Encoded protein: CASSVSGHQNTEAFF.

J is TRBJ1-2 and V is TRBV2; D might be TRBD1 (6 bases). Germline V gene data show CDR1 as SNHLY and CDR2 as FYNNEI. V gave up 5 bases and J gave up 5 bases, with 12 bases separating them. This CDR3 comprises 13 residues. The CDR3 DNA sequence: TGTGCCAGCAGTACCGGGACAACATATGGCTACACCTTC. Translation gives CASSTGTTYGYTF. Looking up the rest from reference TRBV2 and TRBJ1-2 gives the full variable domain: EPEVTQTPSHQVTQMGQEVILRCVPISNHLYFYWYRQILGQKVEFLVSFYNNEISEKSEIFDDQFSVERPDGSNFTLKIRSTKLEDSAMYFCASSTGTTYGYTFGSGTRLTVV.

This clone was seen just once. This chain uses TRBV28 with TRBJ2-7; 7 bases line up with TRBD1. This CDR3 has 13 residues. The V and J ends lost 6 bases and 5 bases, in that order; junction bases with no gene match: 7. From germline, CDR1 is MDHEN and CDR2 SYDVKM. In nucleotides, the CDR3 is TGTGCCAGCAGAATAGGGGGCAGGAACGAGCAGTACTTC. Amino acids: CASRIGGRNEQYF.

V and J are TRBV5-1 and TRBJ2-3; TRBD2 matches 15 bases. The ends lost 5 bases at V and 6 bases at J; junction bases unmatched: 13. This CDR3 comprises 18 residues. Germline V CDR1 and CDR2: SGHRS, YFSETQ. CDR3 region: CASRSGTSGGLRGDTQYF. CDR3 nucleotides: TGCGCCAGCAGGTCCGGGACTAGCGGGGGGTTACGCGGGGATACGCAGTATTTT.

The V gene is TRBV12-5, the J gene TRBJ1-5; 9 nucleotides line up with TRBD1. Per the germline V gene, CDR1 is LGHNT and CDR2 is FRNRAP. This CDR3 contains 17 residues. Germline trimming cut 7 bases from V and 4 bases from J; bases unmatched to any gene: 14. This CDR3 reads CASVGETGGYENQPQHF. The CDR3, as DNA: TGTGCTAGTGTTGGGGAAACAGGGGGCTATGAGAATCAGCCCCAGCATTTT.

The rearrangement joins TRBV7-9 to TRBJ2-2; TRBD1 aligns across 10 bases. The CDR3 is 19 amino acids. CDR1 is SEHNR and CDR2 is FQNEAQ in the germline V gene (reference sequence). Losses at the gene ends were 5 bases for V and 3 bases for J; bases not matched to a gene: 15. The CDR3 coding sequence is TGTGCCAGCAGCCCGGGCCCCCTTACGGGACAGGGGTACACCGGGGAGCTGTTTTTT. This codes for CASSPGPLTGQGYTGELFF.

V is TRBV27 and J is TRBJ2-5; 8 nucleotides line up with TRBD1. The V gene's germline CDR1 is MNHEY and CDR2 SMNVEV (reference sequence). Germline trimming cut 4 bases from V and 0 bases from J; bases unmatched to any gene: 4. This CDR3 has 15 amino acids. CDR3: CASSSGQGYQETQYF. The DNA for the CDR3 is TGTGCCAGCAGTTCTGGACAGGGCTACCAAGAGACCCAGTACTTC.

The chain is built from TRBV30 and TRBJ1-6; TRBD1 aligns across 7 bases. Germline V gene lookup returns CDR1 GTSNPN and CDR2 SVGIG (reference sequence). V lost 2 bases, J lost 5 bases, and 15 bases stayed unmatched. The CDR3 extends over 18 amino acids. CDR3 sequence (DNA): TGTGCCTGGAGTTTCACCTCACTTCTCAGGGGGGATAATTCACCCCTCCACTTT. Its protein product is CAWSFTSLLRGDNSPLHF.

The chain's CDR3 is CASSYSGLAASYEQYF. Here the CDR3 DNA reads TGTGCCAGCAGTTACTCTGGGCTAGCGGCTTCCTACGAGCAGTACTTC. The rearrangement joins TRBV6-6 to TRBJ2-7; the match to TRBD2 covers 7 bases. The CDR3 extends over 16 amino acids. Trimming cost V 0 bases and J 1 base; bases outside gene matches: 6. Germline-derived CDR1 and CDR2 are MNHNY and SVGAGI (reference sequence).

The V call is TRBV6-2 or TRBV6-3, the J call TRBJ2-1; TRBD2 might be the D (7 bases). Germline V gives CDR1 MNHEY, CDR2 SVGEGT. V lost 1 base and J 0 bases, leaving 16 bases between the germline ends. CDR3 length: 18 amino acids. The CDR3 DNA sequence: TGTGCCAGCAGTTACTATGGGGGGGCCAGCAGCTCCTACAATGAGCAGTTCTTC. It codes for CASSYYGGASSSYNEQFF.

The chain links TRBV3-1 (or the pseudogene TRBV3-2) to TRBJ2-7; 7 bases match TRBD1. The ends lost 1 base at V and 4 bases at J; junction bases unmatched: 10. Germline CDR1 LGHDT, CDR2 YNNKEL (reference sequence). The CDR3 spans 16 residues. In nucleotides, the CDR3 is TGTGCCAGCAGCCAAGGATGGAAGGGGGCGAGTTACGAGCAGTACTTC. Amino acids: CASSQGWKGASYEQYF.

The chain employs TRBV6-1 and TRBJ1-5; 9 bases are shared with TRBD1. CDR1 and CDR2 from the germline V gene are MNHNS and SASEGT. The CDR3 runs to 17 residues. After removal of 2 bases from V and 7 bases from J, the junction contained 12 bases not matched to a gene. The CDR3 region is CASSEWITRQGGQPQHF. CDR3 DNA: TGTGCCAGCAGTGAATGGATAACGAGACAGGGGGGCCAGCCCCAGCATTTT.

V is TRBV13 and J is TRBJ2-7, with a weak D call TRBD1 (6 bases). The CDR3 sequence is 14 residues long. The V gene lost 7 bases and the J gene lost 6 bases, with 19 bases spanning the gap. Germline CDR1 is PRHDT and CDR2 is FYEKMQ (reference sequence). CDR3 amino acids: CASIRRDKRTEQYF. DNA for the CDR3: TGTGCCAGCATCCGCCGGGACAAGAGAACCGAGCAGTACTTC.

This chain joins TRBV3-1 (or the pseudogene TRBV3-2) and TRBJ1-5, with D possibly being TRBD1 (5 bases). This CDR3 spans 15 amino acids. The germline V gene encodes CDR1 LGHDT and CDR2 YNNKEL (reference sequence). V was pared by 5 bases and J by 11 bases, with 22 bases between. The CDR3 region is CASSNSRGGSGAQHF. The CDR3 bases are TGTGCCAGCAGCAATTCTCGGGGCGGGTCGGGGGCCCAGCATTTT.

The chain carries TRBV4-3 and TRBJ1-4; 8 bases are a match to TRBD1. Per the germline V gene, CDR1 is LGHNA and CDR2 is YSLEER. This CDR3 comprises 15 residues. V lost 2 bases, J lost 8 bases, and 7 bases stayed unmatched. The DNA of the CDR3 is TGCGCCAGCAGCCAATTCGACAGGGGAGGAGAAAAACTGTTTTTT. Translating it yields CASSQFDRGGEKLFF.

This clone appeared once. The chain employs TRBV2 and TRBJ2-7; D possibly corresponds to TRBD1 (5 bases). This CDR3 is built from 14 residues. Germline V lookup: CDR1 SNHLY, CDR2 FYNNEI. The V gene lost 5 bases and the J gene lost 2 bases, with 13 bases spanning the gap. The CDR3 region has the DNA TGTGCCAGCAGTCCACAGGTTACTCCCTACGAGCAGTACTTC. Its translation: CASSPQVTPYEQYF.

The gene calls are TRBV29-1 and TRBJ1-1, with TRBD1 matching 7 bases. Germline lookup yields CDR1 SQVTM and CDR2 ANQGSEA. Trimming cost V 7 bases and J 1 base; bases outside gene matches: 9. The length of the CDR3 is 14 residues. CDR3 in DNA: TGCAGCGCGTGGGGTAACAGGGGGAACACTGAAGCTTTCTTT. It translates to CSAWGNRGNTEAFF. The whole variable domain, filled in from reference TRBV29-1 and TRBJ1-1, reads SAVISQKPSRDICQRGTSLTIQCQVDSQVTMMFWYRQQPGQSLTLIATANQGSEATYESGFVIDKFPISRPNLTFSTLTVSNMSPEDSSIYLCSAWGNRGNTEAFFGQGTRLTVV.

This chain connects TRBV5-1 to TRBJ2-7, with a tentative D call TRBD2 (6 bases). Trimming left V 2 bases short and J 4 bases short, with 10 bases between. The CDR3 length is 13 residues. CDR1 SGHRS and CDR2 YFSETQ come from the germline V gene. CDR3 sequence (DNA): TGCGCCAGCAGCTTAGGAGGGCAATACGAGCAGTACTTC. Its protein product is CASSLGGQYEQYF.

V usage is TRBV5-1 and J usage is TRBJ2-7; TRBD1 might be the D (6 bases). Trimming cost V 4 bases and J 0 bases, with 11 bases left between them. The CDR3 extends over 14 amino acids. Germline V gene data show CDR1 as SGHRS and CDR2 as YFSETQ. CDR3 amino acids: CASSTRTASYEQYF. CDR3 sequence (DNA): TGCGCCAGCAGCACCCGGACAGCCTCCTACGAGCAGTACTTC.

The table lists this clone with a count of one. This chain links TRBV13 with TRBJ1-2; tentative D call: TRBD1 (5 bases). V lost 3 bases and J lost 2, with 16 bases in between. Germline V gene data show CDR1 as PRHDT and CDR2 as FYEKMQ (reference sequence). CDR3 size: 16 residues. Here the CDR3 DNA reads TGTGCCAGCAGCTTCGGTCGTGTACAGGCGAACTATGGCTACACCTTC. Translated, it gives CASSFGRVQANYGYTF.

The CDR3 nucleotides are TGTGCCAGCAGTTCGGGACAGTCCTACGAGCAGTACTTC. Its translation is CASSSGQSYEQYF. This chain joins TRBV6-5 and TRBJ2-7, with 7 positions matching TRBD1. Germline V CDR1 and CDR2: MNHEY, SVGAGI. Trimming at V came to 4 bases and at J to 1 base, leaving 1 base not matched to a gene. The CDR3 sequence is 13 residues long.

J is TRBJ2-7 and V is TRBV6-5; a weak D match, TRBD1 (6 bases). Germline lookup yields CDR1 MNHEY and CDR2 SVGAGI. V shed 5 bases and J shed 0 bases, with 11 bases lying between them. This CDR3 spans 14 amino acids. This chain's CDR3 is CASSRTGTSYEQYF. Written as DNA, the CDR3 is TGTGCCAGCAGTCGAACAGGGACCTCCTACGAGCAGTACTTC.